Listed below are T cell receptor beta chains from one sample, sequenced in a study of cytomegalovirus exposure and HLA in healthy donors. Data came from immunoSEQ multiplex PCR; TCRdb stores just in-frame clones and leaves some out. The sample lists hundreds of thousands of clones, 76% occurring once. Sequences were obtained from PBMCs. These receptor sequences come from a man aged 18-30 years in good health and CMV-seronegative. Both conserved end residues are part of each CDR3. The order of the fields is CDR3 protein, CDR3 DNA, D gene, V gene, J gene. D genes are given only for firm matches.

CAILAGDFRNEQFF	TGTGCCATCCTAGCGGGAGATTTTAGAAATGAGCAGTTCTTC	TRBD2	TRBV2	TRBJ2-1
CASSSVQLPYNEQFF	TGTGCCAGCAGCTCCGTCCAACTCCCGTACAATGAGCAGTTCTTC	-	TRBV7-9	TRBJ2-1
CASSQVQMNTEAFF	TGTGCCAGCAGCCAAGTGCAGATGAACACTGAAGCTTTCTTT	-	TRBV4-2	TRBJ1-1
CASALRSEAGYTF	TGTGCCAGTGCCCTGCGTTCTGAAGCTGGCTACACCTTC	-	TRBV19	TRBJ1-2
CASSSTGIPPYEQYF	TGTGCCAGCAGTTCGACAGGGATTCCCCCCTACGAGCAGTACTTC	TRBD1	TRBV28	TRBJ2-7
CASSPMGGSGANVLTF	TGTGCCAGTTCCCCGATGGGGGGCTCTGGGGCCAACGTCCTGACTTTC	-	TRBV19	TRBJ2-6
CASSLCDPKQEETQYF	TGTGCCAGCAGTTTATGCGACCCTAAGCAGGAAGAGACCCAGTACTTC	-	TRBV28	TRBJ2-5
CALTKTTGGDEQYF	TGTGCTCTGACCAAGACGACAGGGGGGGACGAGCAGTACTTC	TRBD1	TRBV30	TRBJ2-7
CASSPTGRVGNTEAFF	TGTGCCAGTAGCCCCACAGGCAGGGTTGGAAACACTGAAGCTTTCTTT	-	TRBV19	TRBJ1-1
CAWKKRNSYNEQFF	TGTGCCTGGAAGAAGCGGAACTCCTACAATGAGCAGTTCTTC	-	TRBV30	TRBJ2-1
CASRLTGSGEQYF	TGTGCCAGCAGGCTAACTGGGTCAGGCGAGCAGTACTTC	-	TRBV7-3	TRBJ2-7